What follows are 29 T cell receptor beta chains derived from one specimen sequenced in a study of blood T cell repertoires in COVID-19. Sequenced by immunoSEQ multiplex PCR; TCRdb stores in-frame clones only, minus some. The profile shows some 390,000 clones, about 89% of them singletons. The sequenced material came from peripheral blood. The receptor set was obtained from a woman aged 60-75 years with COVID-19, enrolled during active disease.

The rearrangement links TRBV14 to TRBJ1-1, with D possibly being TRBD1 (6 bases). V lost 4 bases and J 0 bases, leaving 12 bases between the germline ends. The CDR3 is 15 amino acids. Germline V gene data show CDR1 as SGHDN and CDR2 as FVKESK. The CDR3 sequence is CASSPRTAMNTEAFF. In nucleotides, the CDR3 is TGTGCCAGCAGCCCACGGACAGCGATGAACACTGAAGCTTTCTTT.

The chain combines TRBV29-1 with TRBJ1-1, with D possibly being TRBD1 (6 bases). With 4 bases removed from V and 4 bases from J, the gap between germline ends came to 13 bases. The germline V gene has CDR1 SQVTM and CDR2 ANQGSEA. This CDR3 has 13 amino acids. CDR3 sequence (DNA): TGCAGCGTTGGGTCAGGGGAAGGCACTGAAGCTTTCTTT. Amino acids: CSVGSGEGTEAFF.

The V gene is TRBV7-6, the J gene TRBJ2-5; 8 nucleotides agree with TRBD1. Looked up from germline, CDR1 is SGHVS and CDR2 is FNYEAQ. Trimming at V came to 4 bases and at J to 6 bases, leaving 4 bases not matched to a gene. The CDR3 extends over 13 amino acids. CDR3 loop: CASSSRTGQTQYF. CDR3 in DNA: TGTGCCAGCAGCTCCCGGACAGGGCAGACCCAGTACTTC.

The genes are TRBV9 and TRBJ2-2, with D uncertain. V lost 3 bases to trimming and J lost 4 bases, with 13 bases between them. CDR3 length equals 15 residues. CDR1 and CDR2 (germline): SGDLS, YYNGEE. In DNA, the CDR3 is TGTGCCAGCAGCGGCCTAGAGATTAGCACCGGGGAGCTGTTTTTT. Protein product: CASSGLEISTGELFF.

The chain is built from TRBV2 and TRBJ1-2; no reliable D call. Germline V gene sequence: CDR1 SNHLY, CDR2 FYNNEI. CDR3 size: 12 residues. Trimming took off 6 bases at V and 4 bases at J, with 9 bases between the two ends. The CDR3 region is CASRGRLYGYTF. In nucleotides, the CDR3 is TGTGCCAGCAGGGGCCGGCTCTATGGCTACACCTTC.

This sequence joins TRBV7-6 and TRBJ2-5; D is perhaps TRBD2 (5 bases). Trimming shortened V by 1 base and J by 0 bases, and 18 bases separated the two germline ends. Per the germline V gene, CDR1 is SGHVS and CDR2 is FNYEAQ. CDR3 length: 18 amino acids. CDR3 in DNA: TGTGCCAGCAGCTTAGGGACGGGGAATTATGTCAACCAAGAGACCCAGTACTTC. This gives the protein CASSLGTGNYVNQETQYF.

The V call is TRBV11-2, the J call TRBJ2-3, with TRBD2 matching 11 bases. The CDR3 sequence is 18 residues long. The ends lost 5 bases at V and 3 bases at J; junction bases unmatched: 13. CDR1 and CDR2 (germline): SGHAT, FQNNGV. CDR3 in amino acids: CASSLRGSGGAGTDTQYF. In nucleotides, the CDR3 is TGTGCCAGCAGCCTCCGGGGTAGCGGGGGGGCCGGGACAGATACGCAGTATTTT.

The rearrangement uses TRBV5-1 and TRBJ1-5, with TRBD1 matching 11 bases. This CDR3 region has 14 residues. V gave up 3 bases and J gave up 6 bases; unmatched junction bases: 2. Germline CDR1 reads SGHRS; CDR2 reads YFSETQ. CDR3 region: CASSWTGGTQPQHF. The CDR3 bases are TGCGCCAGCAGCTGGACAGGGGGCACTCAGCCCCAGCATTTT.

The chain employs TRBV25-1 and TRBJ1-2, with D maybe TRBD1 (5 bases). V shed 8 bases and J shed 1 base, with 8 bases lying between them. The CDR3 sequence is 12 residues long. In germline, CDR1 is MGHDK, CDR2 SYGVNS. As DNA, the CDR3 is TGTGCCAGCTCGGGGGGTAACTATGGCTACACCTTC. This encodes CASSGGNYGYTF.

This sequence joins TRBV19 and TRBJ1-2; D call uncertain. Germline V lookup: CDR1 LNHDA, CDR2 SQIVND (reference sequence). The CDR3 loop spans 13 amino acids. With 4 bases removed from V and 3 bases from J, the gap between germline ends came to 9 bases. As DNA, the CDR3 is TGTGCCAGTAGTAAGACAAGAGACTATGGCTACACCTTC. Translating gives CASSKTRDYGYTF.

The V call is TRBV18, the J call TRBJ1-2; 9 bases align to TRBD1. This CDR3 comprises 15 residues. The V and J ends lost 5 bases and 2 bases, in that order; junction bases with no gene match: 6. CDR1 KGHSH and CDR2 LQKENI come from the germline V gene. CDR3 sequence: CASSAQGARNYGYTF. For the CDR3, the DNA is TGTGCCAGCTCAGCACAGGGGGCGAGAAACTATGGCTACACCTTC.

V and J are TRBV18 and TRBJ2-7; 8 positions match TRBD1. Losses at the gene ends were 5 bases for V and 5 bases for J; bases not matched to a gene: 2. This CDR3 has 12 residues. CDR1 and CDR2 (germline): KGHSH, LQKENI. The CDR3 sequence: CASSSGGDEQYF. In DNA form, the CDR3 reads TGTGCCAGCTCATCAGGGGGCGACGAGCAGTACTTC.

The rearrangement links TRBV2 to TRBJ1-2; 8 bases fit TRBD1. V lost 4 bases, J lost 6 bases, and 7 bases stayed unmatched. Germline loops: CDR1 SNHLY, CDR2 FYNNEI. This CDR3 contains 14 residues. The CDR3: CASSAQGASDGYTF. In DNA form, the CDR3 reads TGTGCCAGCAGTGCCCAGGGGGCGAGCGATGGCTACACCTTC.

This chain joins TRBV3-1 (or the pseudogene TRBV3-2) and TRBJ2-3, with D possibly TRBD2 on 5 matching bases. This CDR3 contains 13 residues. The germline CDR1 and CDR2 sequences are LGHDT and YNNKEL (reference sequence). V was shortened by 2 bases and J by 6 bases, with 9 bases between the two germline ends. The CDR3 protein is CASSQTAGDTQYF. The CDR3, as DNA: TGTGCCAGCAGCCAAACGGCGGGCGATACGCAGTATTTT.

The CDR3 spells CASSYSRAPGGAEAFF. Here the CDR3 DNA reads TGTGCCAGCAGTTACTCGAGGGCGCCAGGCGGGGCTGAAGCTTTCTTT. The genes are TRBV6-5 and TRBJ1-1; D not resolved. V was cut by 0 bases and J by 6 bases, with 17 bases left in between. The germline gives CDR1 MNHEY, CDR2 SVGAGI. CDR3 size: 16 residues.

The CDR3 protein is CASSQDGTPHGGGYTF. DNA of the CDR3: TGTGCCAGCAGCCAAGATGGAACACCCCACGGCGGTGGCTACACCTTC. The V and J genes are TRBV3-1 (or the pseudogene TRBV3-2) and TRBJ1-2; the D is unclear. This CDR3 is 16 amino acids long. CDR1 LGHDT and CDR2 YNNKEL come from the germline V gene (reference sequence). The V gene lost 0 bases and the J gene lost 7 bases, with 18 bases spanning the gap.

The chain combines TRBV5-6 with TRBJ1-5, with 7 bases aligning to TRBD1. The CDR3 extends over 16 amino acids. Losses at the gene ends were 3 bases for V and 0 bases for J; bases not matched to a gene: 6. Per germline, CDR1 SGHDT and CDR2 YYEEEE. The CDR3 sequence is CASSWSRDSSNQPQHF. CDR3 nucleotides: TGTGCCAGCAGCTGGAGCCGGGACAGTAGCAATCAGCCCCAGCATTTT.

The rearrangement links TRBV6-5 to TRBJ1-5; the D is unclear. The ends were cut back, 0 bases at V and 9 bases at J, with 15 bases in the middle. The CDR3 extends over 15 amino acids. Germline CDR1 and CDR2: MNHEY and SVGAGI. The CDR3 DNA reads as TGTGCCAGCAGTTACTCAAGAGGAGGCTACCTGCCCCAGCATTTT. Encoded protein: CASSYSRGGYLPQHF.

Regarding this clone: Distinct nucleotide sequences in the sample also encode this CDR3. The chain couples TRBV5-1 to TRBJ1-1, with no clear D. Trimming removed 0 bases from V and 0 bases from J, with 6 bases in between. Looked up from germline, CDR1 is SGHRS and CDR2 is YFSETQ. The CDR3 totals 14 residues. The chain's CDR3 is CASSLDTMNTEAFF. The CDR3, as DNA: TGCGCCAGCAGCTTGGACACGATGAACACTGAAGCTTTCTTT.

This sequence joins TRBV28 and TRBJ2-7; 7 positions agree with TRBD1. CDR3 length: 13 amino acids. V was pared by 10 bases and J by 1 base, with 7 bases of the junction left unmatched. Per germline, CDR1 MDHEN and CDR2 SYDVKM. CDR3 bases: TGTGCCATCTCCGGGACAGTATCCTACGAGCAGTACTTC. It yields the protein CAISGTVSYEQYF.

The chain uses TRBV27 and TRBJ1-6; 7 nucleotides agree with TRBD1. With V trimmed by 6 bases and J by 9 bases, 11 bases remained unmatched. The germline V gene encodes CDR1 MNHEY and CDR2 SMNVEV (reference sequence). This CDR3 is 15 amino acids long. The CDR3 bases are TGTGCCAGCAGACCTAAGACAGGGATAAGTTCACCCCTCCACTTT. This gives the protein CASRPKTGISSPLHF.

The chain uses TRBV3-1 (or the pseudogene TRBV3-2) and TRBJ2-3; 7 bases map to TRBD2. The CDR3 is 16 amino acids. Germline CDR1 is LGHDT and CDR2 is YNNKEL (reference sequence). Germline trimming cut 1 base from V and 1 base from J; bases unmatched to any gene: 5. The CDR3 loop is CASSQGEGPGTDTQYF. In DNA, the CDR3 is TGTGCCAGCAGCCAAGGGGAGGGGCCGGGCACAGATACGCAGTATTTT.

This clone was picked up a small number of times. The rearrangement links TRBV2 to TRBJ1-5; no reliable D call. The germline gives CDR1 SNHLY, CDR2 FYNNEI. The CDR3 is 15 amino acids. V gave up 3 bases and J gave up 9 bases, with 18 bases separating them. CDR3 coding DNA: TGTGCCAGCAGTGATAACCGGGCCCTAGGAGGGCCCCAGCATTTT. Protein sequence: CASSDNRALGGPQHF.

The chain recombines TRBV7-9 with TRBJ1-1, with D possibly matching TRBD1 (6 bases). This CDR3 spans 16 amino acids. Germline V gives CDR1 SEHNR, CDR2 FQNEAQ (reference sequence). Trimming removed 6 bases at V and 3 bases at J, with 20 bases between. The CDR3 region is CASSYGGGRPHTEAFF. The CDR3, as DNA: TGTGCCAGCAGTTACGGGGGGGGCCGGCCCCACACTGAAGCTTTCTTT.

CDR3 amino acids: CASSEVPTGGGETQYF. CDR3 coding DNA: TGTGCCAGCAGTGAAGTTCCGACAGGGGGCGGAGAGACCCAGTACTTC. The genes are TRBV6-1 and TRBJ2-5, with TRBD1 identical over 10 bases. Looked up from germline, CDR1 is MNHNS and CDR2 is SASEGT. This CDR3 comprises 16 residues. The V segment lost 1 base and the J segment 4 bases; nucleotides outside the gene matches: 6.

The DNA for the CDR3 is TGTGCCAGCAGCCGGGACACCGTACCCAATGAGCAGTTCTTC. It encodes CASSRDTVPNEQFF. The V and J genes are TRBV27 and TRBJ2-1, with a weak D call TRBD1 (6 bases). CDR3 length: 14 amino acids. Trimming took off 6 bases at V and 6 bases at J, with 15 bases between the two ends. The V gene's germline CDR1 is MNHEY and CDR2 SMNVEV (reference sequence).

J is TRBJ1-5 and V is TRBV6-6; 7 bases are shared with TRBD1. Per germline, CDR1 MNHNY and CDR2 SVGAGI (reference sequence). V gave up 6 bases and J gave up 0 bases; unmatched junction bases: 5. The CDR3 is 15 residues long. CDR3 amino acids: CASRRDSNSNQPQHF. The CDR3 DNA reads TGTGCCAGCAGGAGGGACAGTAATAGCAATCAGCCCCAGCATTTT.

The chain carries TRBV3-1 (or the pseudogene TRBV3-2) and TRBJ1-4, with TRBD1 matching 8 bases. Germline CDR1 LGHDT, CDR2 YNNKEL (reference sequence). This CDR3 comprises 14 residues. J gave up 8 bases and V 4 bases, and 6 bases lay outside the gene matches. DNA for the CDR3: TGTGCCAGCAGCCGAATGACAGGGGAGGAAAAACTGTTTTTT. Translation: CASSRMTGEEKLFF.

This chain uses TRBV6-5 with TRBJ1-1; D unclear. Trimming shortened V by 11 bases and J by 0 bases, and 16 bases separated the two germline ends. The germline gives CDR1 MNHEY, CDR2 SVGAGI. CDR3 length: 14 residues. In DNA, the CDR3 is TGTGCCCACGGAGGTAGGACCCTGAACACTGAAGCTTTCTTT. Translation gives CAHGGRTLNTEAFF.